The rows below give T cell receptor beta chains drawn from one sample of a study of cytomegalovirus exposure and HLA in healthy donors. The method was immunoSEQ multiplex PCR; TCRdb's version includes in-frame clones alone and lacks a portion of them. Of around 140,000 clones detected, about 79% appear once; the ten largest clones hold over 2.5%. Sequenced input: PBMCs. Receptor source: a male donor in good health and CMV-seronegative. Each CDR3 is given with its conserved first and last residue. Size tells how often a clone was seen (once, few, many) or the class of an expanded clone, and some rows leave it out.

cdr3_length,clone_size,j_call,v_call,cdr3_aa
15,once,TRBJ1-1,TRBV5-4,CASSLGGTGGFEAFF
15,few,TRBJ2-3,TRBV2,CASRGTRGGADTQYF
15,-,TRBJ1-2,TRBV4-3,CASSQEAVRDYGYTF
17,-,TRBJ2-4,TRBV19,CASSLGLGVIAKNIQYF
19,-,TRBJ2-2,TRBV7-2,CASSLTGTSGRYNTGELFF
15,-,TRBJ2-4,TRBV9,CASSGGHQGKNIQYF
14,-,TRBJ1-5,TRBV28,CASRTGESNQPQHF
15,few,TRBJ2-7,TRBV5-1,CASSPVISGSYEQYF
16,-,TRBJ2-1,TRBV4-3,CASSQESGGSYNEQFF
11,-,TRBJ2-5,TRBV7-5,CARSLRWEQYF
15,-,TRBJ2-7,TRBV4-2,CASSRTTGGTYEQYF
15,-,TRBJ2-1,TRBV6-1,CASSEAPQQGHEQFF
10,-,TRBJ2-2,TRBV19,CASFYGELFF
16,few,TRBJ2-3,TRBV7-9,CASSLAQGGWTDTQYF
14,-,TRBJ2-1,TRBV19,CASSPGLAGGEQFF
11,-,TRBJ2-4,TRBV28,CASSLSRHQYF
17,-,TRBJ2-2,TRBV11-2,CASSLGASGSGTGELFF
14,-,TRBJ2-2,TRBV5-3,CARSWPTNTGELFF
12,-,TRBJ2-7,TRBV7-9,CASSFGEGQQYF
16,few,TRBJ2-1,TRBV7-2,CASSHLQTAGYNEQFF
14,-,TRBJ1-5,TRBV7-9,CASSLVSGDQPQHF